The 19 T cell receptor beta chains presented below share a single source sample, sequenced in a study of shared T cell receptors in the human thymus. The table came from immunoSEQ multiplex PCR; TCRdb's copy has only in-frame clones and leaves some out. The sample lists approximately 400,000 clones, 95% occurring once. Sequencing was done on a sample of thymocytes. All receptors come from a human donor.

This clone came up once. V and J are TRBV28 and TRBJ2-6; a possible D gene is TRBD2 (6 bases). CDR3 size: 19 residues. Germline lookup yields CDR1 MDHEN and CDR2 SYDVKM. Trimming pared 7 bases from V and 0 bases from J, leaving 22 bases between. For the CDR3, the DNA is TGTGCCAGCACCCCCTCTGGGTGGAGGGTTCGCTCTGGGGCCAACGTCCTGACTTTC. Amino acids: CASTPSGWRVRSGANVLTF.

J is TRBJ2-1 and V is TRBV6-6; D perhaps matches TRBD2 (6 bases). The CDR3 spans 16 residues. Germline CDR1 reads MNHNY; CDR2 reads SVGAGI (reference sequence). Trimming cost V 6 bases and J 2 bases, with 17 bases left between them. The CDR3 protein is CASSRVPGLTYNEQFF. DNA for the CDR3: TGTGCCAGCAGCCGAGTCCCGGGACTTACCTACAATGAGCAGTTCTTC.

The chain uses TRBV28 and TRBJ2-7; a weak D match, TRBD2 (5 bases). The germline V and J ends were trimmed by 7 bases and 3 bases, with 16 bases remaining between them. CDR3 length: 14 residues. The V gene's germline CDR1 is MDHEN and CDR2 SYDVKM. CDR3 region: CASTIPGNDYEQYF. The DNA for the CDR3 is TGTGCCAGCACGATACCCGGGAACGACTACGAGCAGTACTTC.

This chain uses TRBV25-1 with TRBJ2-7, with D perhaps matching TRBD1 or TRBD2 (5 bases each). This CDR3 comprises 11 residues. CDR1 is MGHDK and CDR2 is SYGVNS in the germline V gene. V was pared by 2 bases and J by 6 bases, with 5 bases between. CDR3 coding DNA: TGTGCCAGCAGTGAAGGGACCGAGCAGTACTTC. Amino acid sequence: CASSEGTEQYF.

The genes are TRBV21-1 and TRBJ2-1; the D call TRBD1 from the table was never checked on the DNA. TRBV21-1 is assigned pseudogene status. The CDR3 covers 20 residues. This CDR3 is CASSKLDRVILGPSYNEQFF. CDR3 bases: TGTGCCAGCAGCAAACTCGACAGGGTCATACTAGGGCCCTCCTACAATGAGCAGTTCTTC.

This clone was seen a single time. The chain carries TRBV7-9 and TRBJ2-1; 9 positions match TRBD2. Germline CDR1 and CDR2: SEHNR and FQNEAQ (reference sequence). After removal of 5 bases from V and 0 bases from J, the junction contained 5 bases not matched to a gene. The CDR3 runs to 16 residues. The DNA for the CDR3 is TGTGCCAGCAGCCATCAGACTAGCGGCTCCTACAATGAGCAGTTCTTC. Its protein is CASSHQTSGSYNEQFF.

The chain couples TRBV27 to TRBJ2-7; possible D gene TRBD1, 6 bases. The germline CDR1 and CDR2 sequences are MNHEY and SMNVEV (reference sequence). CDR3 length equals 14 residues. V was shortened by 6 bases and J by 4 bases, with 16 bases between the two germline ends. The CDR3 DNA reads TGTGCCAGCAGCATAGGGGGATTCCGATACGAGCAGTACTTC. Translating gives CASSIGGFRYEQYF.

The chain carries TRBV27 and TRBJ2-7; 8 positions agree with TRBD2. CDR1 and CDR2 (germline): MNHEY, SMNVEV (reference sequence). V lost 2 bases to trimming and J lost 4 bases; unmatched junction nucleotides: 4. This CDR3 is 14 amino acids long. The DNA for the CDR3 is TGTGCCAGCAGTTTAAAGCGGGAGTTTTACGAGCAGTACTTC. It is translated as CASSLKREFYEQYF.

This clone was seen only once. V and J are TRBV28 and TRBJ2-1; 7 bases fit TRBD2. CDR3 length equals 15 residues. The V gene's germline CDR1 is MDHEN and CDR2 SYDVKM. Losses at the gene ends were 2 bases for V and 5 bases for J; bases not matched to a gene: 6. CDR3: CASSLAGELDNEQFF. The CDR3 DNA follows: TGTGCCAGCAGTTTAGCGGGAGAACTCGACAATGAGCAGTTCTTC.

V and J are TRBV7-2 and TRBJ1-2; possibly TRBD1 for D (6 bases). V was trimmed by 5 bases and J by 4 bases, leaving 17 bases between them. Looked up from germline, CDR1 is SGHTA and CDR2 is FQGNSA. The CDR3 loop spans 15 amino acids. In DNA, the CDR3 is TGTGCCAGCAGCGAGGGGGGTCCCCGTAGCTATGGCTACACCTTC. Residues: CASSEGGPRSYGYTF. The full variable domain, rest sourced from reference TRBV7-2 and TRBJ1-2, is GAGVSQSPSNKVTEKGKDVELRCDPISGHTALYWYRQSLGQGLEFLIYFQGNSAPDKSGLPSDRFSAERTGGSVSTLTIQRTQQEDSAVYLCASSEGGPRSYGYTFGSGTRLTVV.

The V gene is TRBV15, the J gene TRBJ2-7; D not certain. Trimming cost V 2 bases and J 4 bases, with 6 bases left between them. The CDR3 is made up of 12 amino acids. CDR1 and CDR2 (germline): LNHNV, YYDKDF (reference sequence). CDR3 DNA sequence: TGTGCCACCAGCAGACCGCAGTACGAGCAGTACTTC. This translates into CATSRPQYEQYF.

Written as DNA, the CDR3 is TGTGCCAGCAGCTTGATAGGACTAGCGGGGGTGAGTCAGTTCTTC. Encoded protein: CASSLIGLAGVSQFF. The chain joins TRBV7-8 to TRBJ2-1, with 13 bases lining up with TRBD2. With 3 bases clipped from V and 13 bases from J, the junction kept 9 bases outside the gene matches. The CDR3 spans 15 residues. Germline CDR1 is SGHVS and CDR2 is FQNEAQ. The entire variable domain, with the rest obtained from reference TRBV7-8 and TRBJ2-1, is as follows: GAGVSQSPRYKVAKRGQDVALRCDPISGHVSLFWYQQALGQGPEFLTYFQNEAQLDKSGLPSDRFFAERPEGSVSTLKIQRTQQEDSAVYLCASSLIGLAGVSQFFGPGTRLTVL.

The gene calls are TRBV12-5 and TRBJ1-2; a weak D match, TRBD1 (5 bases). Trimming left V 1 base short and J 2 bases short, with 11 bases between. Germline CDR1 is LGHNT and CDR2 is FRNRAP. The CDR3 totals 15 residues. This CDR3 reads CASGLDRRPNYGYTF. The CDR3 DNA is TGTGCTAGTGGTTTGGACAGGAGACCAAACTATGGCTACACCTTC.

This chain joins TRBV6-5 and TRBJ2-3; D is ambiguous. V was shortened by 5 bases and J by 1 base, with 4 bases between the two germline ends. The germline gives CDR1 MNHEY, CDR2 SVGAGI. The CDR3 is 12 residues long. The CDR3: CASSSGTDTQYF. The DNA for the CDR3 is TGTGCCAGCAGTAGCGGCACAGATACGCAGTATTTT.

This chain uses TRBV29-1 with TRBJ2-3; 7 bases are a match to TRBD2. Germline V gives CDR1 SQVTM, CDR2 ANQGSEA. This CDR3 comprises 15 residues. J was trimmed by 5 bases and V by 0 bases; bases with no gene match: 8. CDR3 nucleotide sequence: TGCAGCGTTGAAGATCCCCCCGGGAGGATAGATACGCAGTATTTT. Protein: CSVEDPPGRIDTQYF.

The rearrangement links TRBV5-1 to TRBJ2-4; D not certain. CDR1 and CDR2 from the germline V gene are SGHRS and YFSETQ. V dropped 0 bases and J dropped 0 bases, with 25 bases sitting between them. The CDR3 extends over 21 amino acids. CDR3 nucleotide sequence: TGCGCCAGCAGCTTGGGGGTTCGGGTTTGGCAGGAACACATAGCCAAAAACATTCAGTACTTC. Protein product: CASSLGVRVWQEHIAKNIQYF. The whole variable domain, filled in from reference TRBV5-1 and TRBJ2-4, reads KAGVTQTPRYLIKTRGQQVTLSCSPISGHRSVSWYQQTPGQGLQFLFEYFSETQRNKGNFPGRFSGRQFSNSRSEMNVSTLELGDSALYLCASSLGVRVWQEHIAKNIQYFGAGTRLSVL.

In DNA, the CDR3 is TGTGCCAGCAGACTAGCGGGGTCAGATACGCAGTATTTT. This translates into CASRLAGSDTQYF. The chain carries TRBV11-2 and TRBJ2-3, with TRBD2 identical over 10 bases. Germline V CDR1 and CDR2: SGHAT, FQNNGV. The CDR3 extends over 13 amino acids. V lost 6 bases, J lost 4 bases, and 1 base stayed unmatched.

The chain is built from TRBV28 and TRBJ2-5; 7 positions agree with TRBD1. The CDR3 loop spans 14 amino acids. V shed 2 bases, J shed 3 bases, and the junction held 3 bases outside the gene matches. The germline V gene encodes CDR1 MDHEN and CDR2 SYDVKM. The CDR3, as DNA: TGTGCCAGCAGTTTACGAGGGGGCGAAGAGACCCAGTACTTC. It yields the protein CASSLRGGEETQYF.

The V and J genes are TRBV10-3 and TRBJ2-7; 7 bases are a match to TRBD2. V shed 6 bases, J shed 7 bases, and the junction held 15 bases outside the gene matches. The CDR3 spans 15 residues. Germline V gene sequence: CDR1 ENHRY, CDR2 SYGVKD. The CDR3 DNA is TGTGCCATCAGCACCAAGCGGGGTGACTGCGTGGAGCAGTACTTC. Translation: CAISTKRGDCVEQYF.